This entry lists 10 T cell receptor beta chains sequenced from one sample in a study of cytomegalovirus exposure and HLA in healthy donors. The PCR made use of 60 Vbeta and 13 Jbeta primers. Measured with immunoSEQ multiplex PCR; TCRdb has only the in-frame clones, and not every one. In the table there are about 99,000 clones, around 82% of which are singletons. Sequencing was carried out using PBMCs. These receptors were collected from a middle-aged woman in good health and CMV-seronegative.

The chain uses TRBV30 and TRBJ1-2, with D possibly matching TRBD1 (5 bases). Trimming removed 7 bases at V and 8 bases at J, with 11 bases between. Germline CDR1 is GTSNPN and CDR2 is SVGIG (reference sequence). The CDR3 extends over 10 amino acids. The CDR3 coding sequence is TGTGCCTCGGGGGAGGTCGGCTACACCTTC. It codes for CASGEVGYTF.

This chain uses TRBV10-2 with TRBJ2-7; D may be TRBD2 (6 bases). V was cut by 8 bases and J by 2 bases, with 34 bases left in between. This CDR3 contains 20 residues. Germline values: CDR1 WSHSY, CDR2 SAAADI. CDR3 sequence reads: CASCSGHSGGTRGTPYEQYF. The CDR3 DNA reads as TGCGCCAGCTGTTCCGGACACTCCGGAGGGACTCGGGGAACCCCCTACGAGCAGTACTTC.

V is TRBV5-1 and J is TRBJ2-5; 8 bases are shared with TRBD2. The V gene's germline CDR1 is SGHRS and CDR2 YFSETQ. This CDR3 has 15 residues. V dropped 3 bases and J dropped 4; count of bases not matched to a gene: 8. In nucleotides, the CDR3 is TGCGCCAGCAGCTCCCAGCGGGAGAAAACAGAGACCCAGTACTTC. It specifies CASSSQREKTETQYF. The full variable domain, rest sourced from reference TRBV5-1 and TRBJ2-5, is KAGVTQTPRYLIKTRGQQVTLSCSPISGHRSVSWYQQTPGQGLQFLFEYFSETQRNKGNFPGRFSGRQFSNSRSEMNVSTLELGDSALYLCASSSQREKTETQYFGPGTRLLVL.

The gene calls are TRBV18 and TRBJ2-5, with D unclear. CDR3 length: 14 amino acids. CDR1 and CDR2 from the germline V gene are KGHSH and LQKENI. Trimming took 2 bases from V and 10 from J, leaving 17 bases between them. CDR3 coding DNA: TGTGCCAGCTCACCATATTCATCCCCGCCGGGCCAGTACTTC. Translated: CASSPYSSPPGQYF.

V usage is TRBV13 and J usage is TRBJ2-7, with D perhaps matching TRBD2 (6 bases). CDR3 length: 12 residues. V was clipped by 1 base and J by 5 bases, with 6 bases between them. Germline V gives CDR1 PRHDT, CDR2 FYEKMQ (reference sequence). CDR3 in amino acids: CASSLASDEQYF. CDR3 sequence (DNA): TGTGCCAGCAGCTTAGCTAGCGACGAGCAGTACTTC.

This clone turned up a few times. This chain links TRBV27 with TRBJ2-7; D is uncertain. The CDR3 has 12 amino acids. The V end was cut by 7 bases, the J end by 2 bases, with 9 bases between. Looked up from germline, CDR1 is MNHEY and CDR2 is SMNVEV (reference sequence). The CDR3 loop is CASMAVTYEQYF. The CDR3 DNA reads TGTGCCAGCATGGCGGTGACCTACGAGCAGTACTTC.

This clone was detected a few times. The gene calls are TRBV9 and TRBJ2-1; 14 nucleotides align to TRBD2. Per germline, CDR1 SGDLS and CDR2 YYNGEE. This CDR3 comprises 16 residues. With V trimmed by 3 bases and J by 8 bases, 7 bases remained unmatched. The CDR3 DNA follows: TGTGCCAGCAGCGGACTGACTAGCGGGAGGGCCCATGAGCAGTTCTTC. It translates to CASSGLTSGRAHEQFF.

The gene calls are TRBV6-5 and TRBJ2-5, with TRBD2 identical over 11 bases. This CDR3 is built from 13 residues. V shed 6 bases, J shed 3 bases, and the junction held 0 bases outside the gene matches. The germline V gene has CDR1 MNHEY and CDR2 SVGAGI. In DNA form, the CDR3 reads TGTGCCAGCAGACTAGCGGGGGAAGAGACCCAGTACTTC. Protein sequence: CASRLAGEETQYF.

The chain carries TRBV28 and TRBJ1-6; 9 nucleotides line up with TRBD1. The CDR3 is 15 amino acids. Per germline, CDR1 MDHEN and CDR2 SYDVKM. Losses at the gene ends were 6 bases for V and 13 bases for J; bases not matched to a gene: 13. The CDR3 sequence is CASSLLRTGADPLHF. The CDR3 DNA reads TGTGCCAGCAGCCTTCTTCGGACAGGGGCTGATCCCCTCCACTTT. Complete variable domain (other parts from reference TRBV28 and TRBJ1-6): DVKVTQSSRYLVKRTGEKVFLECVQDMDHENMFWYRQDPGLGLRLIYFSYDVKMKEKGDIPEGYSVSREKKERFSLILESASTNQTSMYLCASSLLRTGADPLHFGNGTRLTVT.

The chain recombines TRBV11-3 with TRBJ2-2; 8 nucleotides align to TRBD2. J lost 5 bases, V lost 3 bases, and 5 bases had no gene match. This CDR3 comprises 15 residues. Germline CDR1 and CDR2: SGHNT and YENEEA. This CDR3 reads CASSFGSGSTGELFF. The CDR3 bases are TGTGCCAGCAGCTTCGGAAGCGGGAGTACCGGGGAGCTGTTTTTT.